These 2 T cell receptor beta chains were all obtained from the same sample, sequenced in a study of liver allograft versus peripheral blood T cells. Study-wide background: The authors compared T cell receptor repertoires in transplanted livers with recipients' peripheral blood repertoires.

TCRdb reanalysed the reads using MiXCR and keeps one entry per CDR3 protein. The data contain thousands of distinct CDR3 sequences, over 15% of them singletons. The receptors come from a human patient who had a liver transplant. A share of the T cells may be of graft donor origin.

This clonotype is labeled medium-sized (0.01 to 0.1%). The chain recombines TRBV6-5 with TRBJ2-7; D is uncertain. The germline gives CDR1 MNHEY, CDR2 SVGAGI. The CDR3 covers 15 residues. V gave up 0 bases and J gave up 0 bases, with 9 bases separating them. The CDR3 sequence is CASSYSSLDSYEQYF. The CDR3 coding sequence is TGTGCCAGCAGTTACTCGAGTTTAGACTCCTACGAGCAGTACTTC.

By sample share, this clonotype is medium-sized. The rearrangement joins TRBV13 to TRBJ1-1; 10 bases are a match to TRBD1. Germline CDR1 PRHDT, CDR2 FYEKMQ (reference sequence). The trim removed 5 bases at V and 4 bases at J, leaving 4 bases unmatched. There are 14 residues in the CDR3. CDR3 nucleotide sequence: TGTGCCAGCAGCCGAGGGACAGGGGCCACTGAAGCTTTCTTT. Translation: CASSRGTGATEAFF.